This T cell receptor beta chain derives from a study of blood T cells in healthy people across ages. The study, taken as a whole, reports: Any conclusive comparison of naive versus antigen-experienced cells was prevented by using unsorted PBMCs.

The germline gives CDR1 DFQATT, CDR2 SNEGSKA (reference sequence). V shed 5 bases and J 8 bases; nucleotides not matched to a gene: 9. The CDR3 length is 13 residues. There are a few counts of this clonotype. Its matching antigen is unknown. Extractions gave at least 5.5 micrograms of total RNA per sample. A second about 6 to 11 cycle PCR used barcoded and J-beta primers. Tags on each cDNA molecule came from a template-switch adaptor with 12 random nucleotides. TCRdb recomputed calls from the 5' RACE reads with MiXCR, one row per CDR3 protein. Seen here are under 2 million distinct CDR3 sequences, around 36% observed once, and the top ten hold 11%.

The J gene is TRBJ2-3, the V gene TRBV20-1, with 8 bases aligning to TRBD1. The specimen was blood. The clonotype was recovered from a woman aged 25 to 45 in good health. The CDR3 nucleotides read TGCAGTGCTCATACCGGACAGGGACTTACGCAGTATTTT. As protein: CSAHTGQGLTQYF.